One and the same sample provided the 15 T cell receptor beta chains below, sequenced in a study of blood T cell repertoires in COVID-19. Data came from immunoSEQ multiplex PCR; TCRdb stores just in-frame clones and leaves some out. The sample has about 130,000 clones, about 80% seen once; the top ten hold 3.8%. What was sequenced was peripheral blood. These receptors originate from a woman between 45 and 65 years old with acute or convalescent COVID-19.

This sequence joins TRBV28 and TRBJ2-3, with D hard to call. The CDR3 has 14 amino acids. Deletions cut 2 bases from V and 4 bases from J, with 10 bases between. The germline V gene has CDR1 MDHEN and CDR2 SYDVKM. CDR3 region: CASSLNGPADTQYF. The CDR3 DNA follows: TGTGCCAGCAGTTTAAACGGTCCGGCAGATACGCAGTATTTT.

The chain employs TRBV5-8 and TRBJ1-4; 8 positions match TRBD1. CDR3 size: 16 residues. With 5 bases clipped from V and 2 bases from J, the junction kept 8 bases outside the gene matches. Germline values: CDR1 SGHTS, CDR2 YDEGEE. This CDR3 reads CASSKDRAGTNEKLFF. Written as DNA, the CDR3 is TGTGCCAGCAGTAAGGACAGGGCTGGCACTAATGAAAAACTGTTTTTT.

CDR3 sequence reads: CASSPTYRPLNYNSPLHF. DNA of the CDR3: TGTGCCAGCAGTCCGACATATAGGCCCTTAAACTATAATTCACCCCTCCACTTT. The chain combines TRBV6-6 with TRBJ1-6; D is ambiguous. V was trimmed by 5 bases and J by 3 bases, leaving 20 bases between them. Germline CDR1 is MNHNY and CDR2 is SVGAGI (reference sequence). This CDR3 has 18 residues.

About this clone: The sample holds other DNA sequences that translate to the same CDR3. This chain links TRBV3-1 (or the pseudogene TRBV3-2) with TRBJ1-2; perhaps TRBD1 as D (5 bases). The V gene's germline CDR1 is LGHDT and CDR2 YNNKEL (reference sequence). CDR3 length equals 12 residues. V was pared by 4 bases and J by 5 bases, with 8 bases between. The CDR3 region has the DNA TGTGCCAGCAGCCGAACAGGATATGGCTACACCTTC. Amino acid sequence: CASSRTGYGYTF.

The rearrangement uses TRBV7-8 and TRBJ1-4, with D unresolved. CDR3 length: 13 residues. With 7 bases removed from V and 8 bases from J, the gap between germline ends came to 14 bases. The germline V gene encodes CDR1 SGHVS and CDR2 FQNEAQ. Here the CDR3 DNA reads TGTGCCAGCAATAACCTCCGGGAGGAAAAACTGTTTTTT. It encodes CASNNLREEKLFF.

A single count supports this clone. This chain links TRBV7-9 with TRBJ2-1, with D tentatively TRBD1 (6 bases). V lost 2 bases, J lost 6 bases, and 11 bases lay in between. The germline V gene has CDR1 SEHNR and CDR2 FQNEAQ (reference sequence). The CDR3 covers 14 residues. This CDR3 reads CASSLTQGSNEQFF. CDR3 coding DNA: TGTGCCAGCAGCTTAACCCAGGGGAGCAATGAGCAGTTCTTC.

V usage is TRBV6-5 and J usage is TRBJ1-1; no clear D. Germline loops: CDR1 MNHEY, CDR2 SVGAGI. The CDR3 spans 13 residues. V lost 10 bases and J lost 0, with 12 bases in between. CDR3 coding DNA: TGTGCCATCGGAGATCCAATGAACACTGAAGCTTTCTTT. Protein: CAIGDPMNTEAFF.

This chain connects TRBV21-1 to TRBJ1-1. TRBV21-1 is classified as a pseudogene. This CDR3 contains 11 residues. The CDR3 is CAISGGGRAFF. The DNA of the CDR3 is TGTGCCATCTCGGGAGGGGGACGGGCTTTCTTT.

The DNA for the CDR3 is TGTGCCAGTAAATTGGAACGGAGAGGGGGTGTCCGCTACACCTTC. This gives the protein CASKLERRGGVRYTF. The J gene is TRBJ1-2, the V gene TRBV19; D possibly corresponds to TRBD1 (6 bases). Trimming cost V 7 bases and J 9 bases, with 24 bases left between them. The CDR3 totals 15 residues. Looked up from germline, CDR1 is LNHDA and CDR2 is SQIVND (reference sequence).

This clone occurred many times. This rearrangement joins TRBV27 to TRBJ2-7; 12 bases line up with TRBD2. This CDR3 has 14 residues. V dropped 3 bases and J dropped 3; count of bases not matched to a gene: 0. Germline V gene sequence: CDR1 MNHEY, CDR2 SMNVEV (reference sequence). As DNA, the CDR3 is TGTGCCAGCAGTTTGACTAGCGGGAGCTACGAGCAGTACTTC. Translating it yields CASSLTSGSYEQYF.

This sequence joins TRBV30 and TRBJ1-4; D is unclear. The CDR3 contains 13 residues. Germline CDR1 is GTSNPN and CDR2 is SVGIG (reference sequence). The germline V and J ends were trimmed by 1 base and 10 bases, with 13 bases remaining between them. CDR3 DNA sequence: TGTGCCTGGAGTGGAGGCTTCTCGGGAAAACTGTTTTTT. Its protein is CAWSGGFSGKLFF.

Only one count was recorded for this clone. CDR3 loop: CASSYRDSLHYGYTF. The CDR3 DNA reads TGTGCCAGCAGCTACCGGGATTCCCTACATTATGGCTACACCTTC. This chain uses TRBV6-5 with TRBJ1-2; D ambiguous. CDR3 size: 15 residues. The V gene lost 6 bases and the J gene lost 5 bases, with 19 bases spanning the gap. CDR1 and CDR2 (germline): MNHEY, SVGAGI.

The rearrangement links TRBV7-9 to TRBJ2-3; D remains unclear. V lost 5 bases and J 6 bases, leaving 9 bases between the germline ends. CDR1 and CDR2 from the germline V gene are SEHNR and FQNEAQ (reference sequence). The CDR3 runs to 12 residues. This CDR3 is CASSLNQDTQYF. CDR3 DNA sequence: TGTGCCAGCAGCCTCAACCAGGATACGCAGTATTTT.

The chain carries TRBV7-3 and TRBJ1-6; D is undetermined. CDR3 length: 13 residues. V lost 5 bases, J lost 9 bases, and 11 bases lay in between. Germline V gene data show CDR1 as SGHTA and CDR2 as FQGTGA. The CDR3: CASSLLPGSPLHF. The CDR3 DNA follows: TGTGCCAGCAGCCTCCTCCCGGGTTCACCCCTCCACTTT. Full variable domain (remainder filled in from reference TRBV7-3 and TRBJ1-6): GAGVSQTPSNKVTEKGKYVELRCDPISGHTALYWYRQSLGQGPEFLIYFQGTGAADDSGLPNDRFFAVRPEGSVSTLKIQRTERGDSAVYLCASSLLPGSPLHFGNGTRLTVT.

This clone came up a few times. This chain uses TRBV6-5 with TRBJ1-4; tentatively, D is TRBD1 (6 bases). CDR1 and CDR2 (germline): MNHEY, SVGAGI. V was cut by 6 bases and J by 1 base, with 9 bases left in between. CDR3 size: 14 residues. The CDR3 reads CASSKQGTNEKLFF. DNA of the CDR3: TGTGCCAGCAGCAAACAGGGAACTAATGAAAAACTGTTTTTT.